This TCR beta chain is drawn from a study of blood T cell repertoires in COVID-19. Study as a whole: Samples taken during acute and convalescent COVID-19 were collected in the United States, Italy and Spain. From T cells, B-cell-depleted T cells, or PBMCs came the material, which was cDNA or gDNA.

Everyone who took part was about 18 to 89 years old, and they came from about 25 US areas. Grouping used clinical history reported by participants in a survey and questionnaire. Losses at the gene ends were 0 bases for V and 3 bases for J; bases not matched to a gene: 5. Germline V CDR1 and CDR2: GTSNPN, SVGIG (reference sequence). This CDR3 region has 15 residues. Method: immunoSEQ multiplex PCR; TCRdb's copy keeps in-frame clones and lacks some. The sample shows under 350,000 clones, roughly nine tenths of them seen only once. Sequenced: PBMCs or T cells enriched from blood (not recorded which). V gene TRBV30 combines with J gene TRBJ1-3, with 7 bases matching TRBD1. The receptor was isolated from a woman under 30 who had recovered from COVID-19. The chain's CDR3 is CAWSVKGAYGNTIYF. The CDR3 nucleotides read TGTGCCTGGAGTGTCAAGGGGGCGTATGGAAACACCATATATTTT.